Sequencing of this TCR beta chain was carried out in a study of cytomegalovirus exposure and HLA in healthy donors. Across the study: The 120 validation repertoires, a later analysis reported, used the same platform as the 550 to 800 first-cohort repertoires. Findings and caveats of the study: A later analysis found first-cohort TCR clusters tended to co-occur in the 120 validation repertoires. Most sequenced TCRs were rare (though some public TCRs occurred in many donors).

The V end was cut by 6 bases, the J end by 5 bases, with 16 bases between. The CDR3 sequence is 14 residues long. Germline CDR1 and CDR2: MNHEY and SVGAGI. Remarks on this clone: Its antigen remains unknown.

TCRdb's table, derived via immunoSEQ multiplex PCR, lists solely in-frame clones and lacks some. This table holds under 350,000 clones, just over 85% found once. Donors were drawn from the 120-subject validation cohort, separate from the roughly 700-subject first cohort. The rearrangement joins TRBV6-5 to TRBJ1-2; weak D call: TRBD1 (5 bases). This receptor was identified in a woman between 18 and 29 years old in good health and CMV-seronegative. Sequencing was done on a sample of PBMCs. The DNA of the CDR3 is TGTGCCAGCAGGACCCCGGGGACTGGGTATGGCTACACCTTC. It codes for CASRTPGTGYGYTF.